This TCR beta chain was identified during a study of blood T cell repertoires in COVID-19. Overall study context: Collection of acute and convalescent COVID-19 samples took place in the United States, Italy and Spain. Sample material is recorded as cDNA or gDNA derived from T cells, B-cell-depleted T cells, or PBMCs.

The CDR3 length is 17 residues. With 5 bases removed from V and 2 bases from J, the gap between germline ends came to 18 bases. Germline CDR1 and CDR2: SGHTA and FQGNSA. In the original processing: Reference gene primer amplification in the assay estimated nucleated cell counts. The assay was immunoSEQ multiplex PCR, and TCRdb's table has in-frame clones only and misses some. V, J and clone size were drawn from that table, and D and trimming were deduced from the DNA. The sample lists about 670,000 clones; about 87% were seen once. The chain uses TRBV7-2 and TRBJ2-2; D is uncertain. This receptor was identified in a woman aged 18-35 years with acute or convalescent COVID-19. The sequencing input was peripheral blood. This CDR3 reads CASSESTQPYNTGELFF. As DNA, the CDR3 is TGTGCCAGCAGCGAATCTACACAGCCCTATAACACCGGGGAGCTGTTTTTT.